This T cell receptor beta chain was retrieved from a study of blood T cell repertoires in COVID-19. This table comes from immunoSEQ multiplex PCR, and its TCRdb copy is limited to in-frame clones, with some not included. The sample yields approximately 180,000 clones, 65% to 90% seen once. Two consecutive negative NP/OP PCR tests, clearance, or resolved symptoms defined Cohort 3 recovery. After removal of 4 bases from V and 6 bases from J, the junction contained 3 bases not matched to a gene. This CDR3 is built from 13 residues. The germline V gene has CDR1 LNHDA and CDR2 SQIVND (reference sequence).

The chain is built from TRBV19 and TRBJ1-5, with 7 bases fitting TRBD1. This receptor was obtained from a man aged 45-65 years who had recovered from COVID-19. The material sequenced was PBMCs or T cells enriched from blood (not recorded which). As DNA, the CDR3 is TGTGCCAGTAGTAAAGGGGGCGGTCAGCCCCAGCATTTT. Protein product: CASSKGGGQPQHF.